This TCR beta chain derives from a study of post-analysis software for immune sequencing data. Study-level points and caveats: Roughly five TRBV segments, including TRBV5-6, TRBV5-1 and TRBV20-1, were more frequent in patients than controls.

The CDR3 is 15 residues long. V gave up 6 bases and J gave up 0 bases; unmatched junction bases: 8. CDR1 is DFQATT and CDR2 is SNEGSKA in the germline V gene (reference sequence). A remark on this clonotype: Its antigen is not identified.

Libraries were made from TCR beta cDNA, and they carried unique molecular identifiers. Using its own MiXCR run on the PCR reads, TCRdb lists one record per CDR3 protein. The table records 650,000 to 900,000 distinct CDR3 sequences, about half of them present only once. The sequenced sample consisted of blood. The chain combines TRBV20-1 with TRBJ2-1; 7 bases line up with TRBD2. The sequence derives from a girl aged 5-17 years with multiple sclerosis. The chain's CDR3 is CSAEALADSYNEQFF. The DNA for the CDR3 is TGCAGTGCGGAAGCCCTAGCGGACTCCTACAATGAGCAGTTCTTC.